The subject of this entry is one T cell receptor beta chain. The CDR3 contains 16 residues. Germline V lookup: CDR1 SQVTM, CDR2 ANQGSEA. The V and J ends lost 4 bases and 4 bases respectively, with 22 bases between them. Preparation of the TCRbeta library was carried out with unique molecular identifiers. TCRdb analysed the PCR reads with MiXCR anew, one entry per CDR3 protein. The sample records around 600,000 distinct CDR3 sequences, about 10% being singletons. The sample comes from a study of T-cell reconstitution after alpha-beta-depleted transplantation in children. Sequences were derived from PBMCs from the stem cell graft donor, sampled from the stem cell graft. The J gene is TRBJ1-1, the V gene TRBV29-1, with D possibly matching TRBD1 (6 bases). This TCR derives from a human donor who donated a stem cell graft to a child with acute myeloid leukemia. The CDR3 loop reads CSVGGITGRRSTEAFF. CDR3 nucleotide sequence: TGCAGCGTTGGGGGGATAACAGGGAGGAGGAGCACTGAAGCTTTCTTT.